What follows are 2 T cell receptor beta chains derived from one specimen sequenced in a study of T cell changes during pregnancy in multiple sclerosis. Profiled with immunoSEQ multiplex PCR; TCRdb holds only in-frame clones, not every one. Of 55,000 to 80,000 clones in the sample, approximately 93% were seen once. The source material was CD8+ T cells from peripheral blood mononuclear cells, sampled in the second trimester of pregnancy. The origin of the receptors is a female donor with multiple sclerosis, enrolled in a pregnancy study.

This chain links TRBV29-1 with TRBJ2-1, with 14 nucleotides matching TRBD2. The germline CDR1 and CDR2 sequences are SQVTM and ANQGSEA. J gave up 9 bases and V 4 bases, and 5 bases lay outside the gene matches. CDR3 size: 14 residues. For the CDR3, the DNA is TGCAGCGTTGTGGGGACTAGCGGGAGATTTGAGCAGTTCTTC. The encoded protein is CSVVGTSGRFEQFF.

This chain joins TRBV5-1 and TRBJ2-7; the match to TRBD1 covers 10 bases. CDR3 length equals 19 residues. In germline, CDR1 is SGHRS, CDR2 YFSETQ. V lost 0 bases to trimming and J lost 0 bases; unmatched junction nucleotides: 12. In DNA, the CDR3 is TGCGCCAGCAGCTTGGCCCCGGACAGGGGGAGTGGGTACTCCTACGAGCAGTACTTC. This translates into CASSLAPDRGSGYSYEQYF.